Listed below are T cell receptor beta chains from one sample, sequenced in a study of cytomegalovirus exposure and HLA in healthy donors. Sequencing was performed with immunoSEQ multiplex PCR; in TCRdb, only in-frame clones are kept and a portion is missing. The sample holds fewer than 350,000 clones, more than 75% seen once. The sample consisted of PBMCs. These receptors were obtained from a woman aged 18-35 years in good health and CMV-seronegative. Each CDR3 is given with its conserved first and last residue. D genes are given only for firm matches. Clone size is stated in some rows and not others, as once, few, many or a class when expanded.

cdr3_length: 14
v_call: TRBV9
clone_size: -
d_call: TRBD2
j_call: TRBJ2-7
cdr3_nt: TGTGCCAGCAGCGTGGGTACTCCGGGAGGCGAGCAGTACTTC
cdr3_aa: CASSVGTPGGEQYF

cdr3_length: 14
v_call: TRBV6-6
clone_size: -
d_call: TRBD1
j_call: TRBJ1-3
cdr3_nt: TGTGCCAGCAGGGGACAGGGCTCTGGAAACACCATATATTTT
cdr3_aa: CASRGQGSGNTIYF

cdr3_length: 16
v_call: TRBV4-1
clone_size: -
d_call: -
j_call: TRBJ1-4
cdr3_nt: TGCGCCAGCAGCCTAACCGCAGACTTTAGGCGTGAAAAACTGTTTTTT
cdr3_aa: CASSLTADFRREKLFF

cdr3_length: 15
v_call: TRBV5-4
clone_size: -
d_call: -
j_call: TRBJ1-1
cdr3_nt: TGTGCCAGCAGCTTTTCACCATCGGGGTGGACTGAAGCTTTCTTT
cdr3_aa: CASSFSPSGWTEAFF

cdr3_length: 14
v_call: TRBV28
clone_size: few
d_call: -
j_call: TRBJ1-2
cdr3_nt: TGTGCCAGCAGTCTGGTGGAGGGAGGGGCTGGCTACACCTTC
cdr3_aa: CASSLVEGGAGYTF

cdr3_length: 15
v_call: TRBV6-5
clone_size: -
d_call: -
j_call: TRBJ2-6
cdr3_nt: TGTGCCAGCAGTTACAAGGAGTACGGGGCCAACGTCCTGACTTTC
cdr3_aa: CASSYKEYGANVLTF

cdr3_length: 14
v_call: TRBV28
clone_size: -
d_call: TRBD2
j_call: TRBJ2-7
cdr3_nt: TGTGCCAGCAGCAGACGACTAGCGTTAGACGAGCAGTACTTC
cdr3_aa: CASSRRLALDEQYF

cdr3_length: 15
v_call: TRBV7-2
clone_size: -
d_call: -
j_call: TRBJ2-7
cdr3_nt: TGTGCCAGCAGCTTAGGTGGTCAGGGGCTCTACGAGCAGTACTTC
cdr3_aa: CASSLGGQGLYEQYF

cdr3_length: 15
v_call: TRBV19
clone_size: -
d_call: -
j_call: TRBJ1-5
cdr3_nt: TGTGCCAGTAGTACAGGACAGTCCGGGATTCAGCCCCAGCATTTT
cdr3_aa: CASSTGQSGIQPQHF

cdr3_length: 17
v_call: TRBV18
clone_size: -
d_call: TRBD1
j_call: TRBJ2-7
cdr3_nt: TGTGCCAGCTCACCATGGGACAGAAGCCGAGTACACTACGAGCAGTACTTC
cdr3_aa: CASSPWDRSRVHYEQYF

cdr3_length: 12
v_call: TRBV19
clone_size: few
d_call: -
j_call: TRBJ2-7
cdr3_nt: TGTGCCAGCGGAGACCGAGCCTACGAGCAGTACTTC
cdr3_aa: CASGDRAYEQYF

cdr3_length: 14
v_call: TRBV14
clone_size: -
d_call: -
j_call: TRBJ1-2
cdr3_nt: TGTGCCAGCAGCCACCTCTTAGAGGGTTATGGCTACACCTTC
cdr3_aa: CASSHLLEGYGYTF

cdr3_length: 14
v_call: TRBV29-1
clone_size: -
d_call: -
j_call: TRBJ1-1
cdr3_nt: TGCAGCGTTGAACGGCGGGCGGGTAACACTGAAGCTTTCTTT
cdr3_aa: CSVERRAGNTEAFF

cdr3_length: 13
v_call: TRBV2
clone_size: -
d_call: TRBD2
j_call: TRBJ2-5
cdr3_nt: TGTGCCATTTCAAGCGGGAGCGGGGAGACCCAGTACTTC
cdr3_aa: CAISSGSGETQYF

cdr3_length: 12
v_call: TRBV7-2
clone_size: -
d_call: -
j_call: TRBJ2-7
cdr3_nt: TGTGCCAGCAGCTTAGATTACTACGAGCAGTACTTC
cdr3_aa: CASSLDYYEQYF

cdr3_length: 14
v_call: TRBV9
clone_size: -
d_call: TRBD1
j_call: TRBJ2-5
cdr3_nt: TGTGCCAGCAGTAGCGACAGGGGGACAGAGACCCAGTACTTC
cdr3_aa: CASSSDRGTETQYF

cdr3_length: 15
v_call: TRBV5-4
clone_size: -
d_call: TRBD2
j_call: TRBJ2-3
cdr3_nt: TGTGCCAGCAGCATGACTAGCGGGTTACAAGATACGCAGTATTTT
cdr3_aa: CASSMTSGLQDTQYF

cdr3_length: 14
v_call: TRBV2
clone_size: -
d_call: -
j_call: TRBJ1-1
cdr3_nt: TGTGCCAGCAGTAGACAGGCGGTGGGCACTGAAGCTTTCTTT
cdr3_aa: CASSRQAVGTEAFF

cdr3_length: 18
v_call: TRBV12-5
clone_size: -
d_call: -
j_call: TRBJ2-1
cdr3_nt: TGTGCTAGTGGTTTGGCCCAGGGAGGTTCCCGGTCCTACAATGAGCAGTTCTTC
cdr3_aa: CASGLAQGGSRSYNEQFF

cdr3_length: 17
v_call: TRBV28
clone_size: -
d_call: -
j_call: TRBJ2-1
cdr3_nt: TGTGCCAGCAGTTTAAGCTTTTATCGGTATAGATACAATGAGCAGTTCTTC
cdr3_aa: CASSLSFYRYRYNEQFF

cdr3_length: 17
v_call: TRBV4-1
clone_size: -
d_call: TRBD2
j_call: TRBJ2-7
cdr3_nt: TGCGCCAGCAGCCAAGATAGTCTGGCAGCGGGGGTCGTCGAGCAGTACTTC
cdr3_aa: CASSQDSLAAGVVEQYF

cdr3_length: 16
v_call: TRBV7-3
clone_size: -
d_call: TRBD2
j_call: TRBJ2-1
cdr3_nt: TGTGCCAGCAGCTTGTTACCGGGAGGGCGATACAATGAGCAGTTCTTC
cdr3_aa: CASSLLPGGRYNEQFF

cdr3_length: 11
v_call: TRBV5-1
clone_size: -
d_call: -
j_call: TRBJ2-7
cdr3_nt: TGCGCCAGCAGCCCGGGCTACGAGCAGTACTTC
cdr3_aa: CASSPGYEQYF

cdr3_length: 15
v_call: TRBV9
clone_size: -
d_call: TRBD2
j_call: TRBJ2-1
cdr3_nt: TGTGCCAGCAGCGCAACTAGCGGGAGGGCCTCTGAGCAGTTCTTC
cdr3_aa: CASSATSGRASEQFF

cdr3_length: 14
v_call: TRBV10-2
clone_size: -
d_call: TRBD1
j_call: TRBJ1-2
cdr3_nt: TGCGCCAGCAGCGCGGACCCAGGGGGAGGTGGCTACACCTTC
cdr3_aa: CASSADPGGGGYTF

cdr3_length: 17
v_call: TRBV1
clone_size: -
d_call: -
j_call: TRBJ2-1
cdr3_nt: TGCACCAGCACCCGTCGGGTTGGGCTAGCGGGAACCAATGAGCAGTTCTTC
cdr3_aa: CTSTRRVGLAGTNEQFF

cdr3_length: 14
v_call: TRBV5-1
clone_size: -
d_call: -
j_call: TRBJ2-7
cdr3_nt: TGCGCCAGCATCCAGTCGGGGAGCGCCTACGAGCAGTACTTC
cdr3_aa: CASIQSGSAYEQYF

cdr3_length: 13
v_call: TRBV10-1
clone_size: few
d_call: TRBD2
j_call: TRBJ2-7
cdr3_nt: TGCGCCAGCAGTGAACCTAGCGGGAGGGAGCAGTACTTC
cdr3_aa: CASSEPSGREQYF

cdr3_length: 15
v_call: TRBV5-1
clone_size: -
d_call: TRBD1
j_call: TRBJ2-5
cdr3_nt: TGCGCCAGCAGCTTGTCCGTGGGCACAGGGGGGACCCAGTACTTC
cdr3_aa: CASSLSVGTGGTQYF

cdr3_length: 14
v_call: TRBV27
clone_size: -
d_call: TRBD2
j_call: TRBJ2-1
cdr3_nt: TGTGCCAGCAGTCGACTAGCGGGAGTTAGTGAGCAGTTCTTC
cdr3_aa: CASSRLAGVSEQFF